The 21 T cell receptor beta chains below were found in one sample sequenced in a study of T-cell reconstitution after alpha-beta-depleted transplantation in children. Unique molecular identifiers tagged the TCRbeta library. TCRdb redid the calling of the PCR reads with MiXCR, one entry per CDR3 protein. The sample carries fewer than 550,000 distinct CDR3 sequences, approximately 10% recorded once. The material was PBMCs, obtained before TCRalphabeta/CD19-depleted stem cell transplant. The receptors were sampled from a child between 2 and 9 years old with inherited bone marrow failure, due to receive a stem cell transplant.

V usage is TRBV7-2 and J usage is TRBJ2-1; maybe TRBD2 (5 bases). Germline values: CDR1 SGHTA, CDR2 FQGNSA. Trimming shortened V by 4 bases and J by 8 bases, and 9 bases separated the two germline ends. The CDR3 spans 12 residues. CDR3 loop: CASSYLGDEQFF. CDR3 bases: TGTGCCAGCAGCTACCTGGGAGATGAGCAGTTCTTC.

There are a few counts of this clonotype. CDR3 residues: CASSYSYTEAFF. The CDR3 DNA sequence: TGTGCCAGCAGTTACAGCTACACTGAAGCTTTCTTT. The chain uses TRBV28 and TRBJ1-1; D gene ambiguous. V lost 4 bases, J lost 3 bases, and 6 bases lay in between. This CDR3 has 12 amino acids. Germline CDR1 and CDR2: MDHEN and SYDVKM.

This clonotype showed up many times. The chain recombines TRBV20-1 with TRBJ2-3; 9 bases align to TRBD2. With V trimmed by 2 bases and J by 3 bases, 6 bases remained unmatched. CDR3 length: 15 amino acids. CDR1 and CDR2 from the germline V gene are DFQATT and SNEGSKA (reference sequence). CDR3 protein: CSARSHAGGTDTQYF. For the CDR3, the DNA is TGCAGTGCTAGATCGCATGCGGGGGGGACAGATACGCAGTATTTT.

The chain has TRBV19 and TRBJ1-2; no firm D call. Germline-derived CDR1 and CDR2 are LNHDA and SQIVND (reference sequence). V gave up 3 bases and J gave up 8 bases, with 10 bases separating them. This CDR3 contains 12 residues. CDR3 residues: CASSMSVLGYTF. The CDR3, as DNA: TGTGCCAGTAGTATGTCAGTTTTGGGCTACACCTTC.

This clonotype occurred many times. J is TRBJ2-2 and V is TRBV27; 9 bases map to TRBD2. Trimming took 1 base from V and 6 from J; bases not matched to a gene: 9. CDR3 size: 17 residues. CDR1 is MNHEY, CDR2 SMNVEV, per germline (reference sequence). The CDR3 nucleotides read TGTGCCAGCAGTTTATTTCTCGCGGGAGGGAGCGCCGGGGAGCTGTTTTTT. Protein sequence: CASSLFLAGGSAGELFF.

This clonotype was seen repeatedly, ten times or more. The chain joins TRBV7-2 to TRBJ1-2; D not resolved. The ends were cut back, 6 bases at V and 2 bases at J, with 13 bases in the middle. From germline, CDR1 is SGHTA and CDR2 FQGNSA. This CDR3 region has 14 residues. The CDR3 protein is CASRLIKRNYGYTF. The CDR3 DNA follows: TGTGCCAGCAGACTAATAAAGAGGAACTATGGCTACACCTTC.

This clonotype has just a few counts. This sequence joins TRBV4-2 and TRBJ2-1; TRBD2 agrees at 14 bases. This CDR3 has 17 amino acids. V lost 4 bases, J lost 2 bases, and 4 bases stayed unmatched. The germline CDR1 and CDR2 sequences are LGHNA and YNFKEQ. The CDR3 DNA is TGTGCCAGCAGCCCGGGACTAGCGGGAGAGGCCTACAATGAGCAGTTCTTC. Amino acids: CASSPGLAGEAYNEQFF.

This clonotype occurred many times. The CDR3 bases are TGTGCCAGCAGTAGACAGGGTTTTGGCTACACCTTC. Its translation: CASSRQGFGYTF. The gene calls are TRBV12-3 or TRBV12-4 and TRBJ1-2; 7 positions match TRBD1. V was pared by 5 bases and J by 7 bases, with 4 bases of the junction left unmatched. This CDR3 comprises 12 residues.

The rearrangement links TRBV29-1 to TRBJ2-5; D is perhaps TRBD1 (6 bases). From germline, CDR1 is SQVTM and CDR2 ANQGSEA. Trimming left V 8 bases short and J 4 bases short, with 11 bases between. The CDR3 length is 11 residues. The CDR3 DNA reads TGCAGCTCCCGAGGGGGAGAGACCCAGTACTTC. As protein: CSSRGGETQYF.

V usage is TRBV4-3 and J usage is TRBJ1-5; weak D call: TRBD1 (6 bases). The CDR3 spans 16 residues. Trimming pared 0 bases from V and 4 bases from J, leaving 13 bases between. Germline assignment: CDR1 LGHNA and CDR2 YSLEER. Written as DNA, the CDR3 is TGCGCCAGCAGCCAAGAGGTCTACAGGGATAATCAGCCCCAGCATTTT. It is translated as CASSQEVYRDNQPQHF.

The chain couples TRBV7-9 to TRBJ2-6; the D gene is possibly TRBD2 (6 bases). From germline, CDR1 is SEHNR and CDR2 FQNEAQ (reference sequence). V was cut by 3 bases and J by 1 base, with 13 bases left in between. The CDR3 is 17 amino acids. The CDR3 region has the DNA TGTGCCAGCAGCTTTCTGCGGGATTCGTCTGGGGCCAACGTCCTGACTTTC. Its translation: CASSFLRDSSGANVLTF.

Ten or more counts support this clonotype. The rearrangement links TRBV20-1 to TRBJ2-1; D tentatively fits TRBD1 or TRBD2 (5 bases each). CDR3 length equals 13 residues. Between the trimmed V and J ends, which lost 5 bases and 15 bases, there was a span of 23 bases. Germline assignment: CDR1 DFQATT and CDR2 SNEGSKA (reference sequence). CDR3 amino acids: CSALRPSGASSFF. DNA for the CDR3: TGCAGTGCTCTTAGGCCCTCCGGGGCATCTTCGTTCTTC.

The table lists this clonotype with many counts. This chain joins TRBV11-2 and TRBJ2-7, with D uncertain. CDR3 size: 14 residues. Germline assignment: CDR1 SGHAT and CDR2 FQNNGV. Trimming shortened V by 5 bases and J by 6 bases, and 17 bases separated the two germline ends. The CDR3 bases are TGTGCCAGCAGCCCTTACTATGCCCCTGGCGAGCAGTACTTC. It codes for CASSPYYAPGEQYF. The variable domain in full, completed from reference TRBV11-2 and TRBJ2-7, reads EAGVAQSPRYKIIEKRQSVAFWCNPISGHATLYWYQQILGQGPKLLIQFQNNGVVDDSQLPKDRFSAERLKGVDSTLKIQPAKLEDSAVYLCASSPYYAPGEQYFGPGTRLTVT.

This clonotype was observed at least ten times. The chain joins TRBV7-9 to TRBJ2-5; D may match TRBD1 or TRBD2 (7 bases each). V was trimmed by 3 bases and J by 4 bases, leaving 12 bases between them. The CDR3 consists of 14 residues. Germline V gene sequence: CDR1 SEHNR, CDR2 FQNEAQ (reference sequence). As DNA, the CDR3 is TGTGCCAGCAGCTTGGGGAGGGGGCTAGAGACCCAGTACTTC. Encoded protein: CASSLGRGLETQYF. Complete variable domain (other parts from reference TRBV7-9 and TRBJ2-5): DTGVSQNPRHKITKRGQNVTFRCDPISEHNRLYWYRQTLGQGPEFLTYFQNEAQLEKSRLLSDRFSAERPKGSFSTLEIQRTEQGDSAMYLCASSLGRGLETQYFGPGTRLLVL.

J is TRBJ2-3 and V is TRBV4-1; possibly TRBD1 for D (5 bases). The CDR3 is 17 amino acids. Per the germline V gene, CDR1 is MGHRA and CDR2 is YSYEKL. V was clipped by 4 bases and J by 4 bases, with 21 bases between them. The CDR3 here is CASSRTTRGWLADTQYF. As DNA, the CDR3 is TGCGCCAGCAGCCGGACGACAAGGGGTTGGTTGGCAGATACGCAGTATTTT.

The table lists this clonotype with a few counts. The chain is built from TRBV13 and TRBJ2-1; 7 positions match TRBD1. The length of the CDR3 is 17 residues. The V segment lost 5 bases and the J segment 4 bases; nucleotides outside the gene matches: 14. Germline loops: CDR1 PRHDT, CDR2 FYEKMQ (reference sequence). The DNA of the CDR3 is TGTGCCAGCAGCCCCCAAACCTCAGGACAGGAATACAATGAGCAGTTCTTC. Protein: CASSPQTSGQEYNEQFF.

This clonotype appeared a few times. The V and J genes are TRBV6-1 and TRBJ2-6; weak D call: TRBD1 (5 bases). Trimming cost V 6 bases and J 0 bases, with 12 bases left between them. CDR1 is MNHNS and CDR2 is SASEGT in the germline V gene. The CDR3 extends over 16 amino acids. The CDR3 protein is CASSRDRFSGANVLTF. The CDR3 region has the DNA TGTGCCAGCAGCCGCGACAGATTCTCTGGGGCCAACGTCCTGACTTTC.

This clonotype came up many times. The chain is built from TRBV5-5 and TRBJ1-1, with TRBD1 as a possible D gene (5 bases). Germline-derived CDR1 and CDR2 are SGHKS and YYEKEE (reference sequence). The ends were cut back, 4 bases at V and 5 bases at J, with 18 bases in the middle. The CDR3 runs 15 residues. CDR3 sequence: CASSRGGRLRTEAFF. In DNA form, the CDR3 reads TGTGCCAGCAGCCGGGGCGGAAGATTGAGGACTGAAGCTTTCTTT.

Many counts were recorded for this clonotype. The genes are TRBV5-5 and TRBJ2-3, with 9 bases that match TRBD2. After removal of 0 bases from V and 5 bases from J, the junction contained 1 base not matched to a gene. This CDR3 comprises 14 residues. CDR1 and CDR2 from the germline V gene are SGHKS and YYEKEE (reference sequence). CDR3 sequence reads: CASSLGREGDTQYF. The CDR3 DNA follows: TGTGCCAGCAGCTTGGGGCGGGAGGGAGATACGCAGTATTTT.

This clonotype was detected ten times or more. This chain joins TRBV12-3 or TRBV12-4 and TRBJ2-7; 12 bases are a match to TRBD2. V trimming: 4 bases; J trimming: 0 bases; junction bases outside the gene matches: 1. The CDR3 has 15 amino acids. The chain's CDR3 is CASSSSGRASYEQYF. CDR3 nucleotides: TGTGCCAGCAGTTCTAGCGGGAGGGCCTCCTACGAGCAGTACTTC.

The genes are TRBV28 and TRBJ2-4; D not resolved. Germline V gene lookup returns CDR1 MDHEN and CDR2 SYDVKM. This CDR3 has 14 amino acids. V was shortened by 6 bases and J by 0 bases, with 9 bases between the two germline ends. CDR3 sequence: CASRTKLAKNIQYF. CDR3 DNA sequence: TGTGCCAGCAGGACCAAGCTAGCCAAAAACATTCAGTACTTC.